These 3 T cell receptor beta chains came from one sample sequenced in a study of blood T cell repertoires in COVID-19. The assay was immunoSEQ multiplex PCR, and TCRdb's table has in-frame clones only and misses some. The sample lists some 120,000 clones, approximately 80% seen once, with 1.5% to 2% in the top ten. Sequencing was done on a sample of peripheral blood. These receptors were collected from a man in his 70s with acute or convalescent COVID-19.

The chain combines TRBV5-4 with TRBJ2-5, with D tentatively TRBD2 (5 bases). Germline lookup yields CDR1 SGHNT and CDR2 YYREEE (reference sequence). The CDR3 is 14 residues long. Trimming stripped 3 bases from V and 1 base from J, with 10 bases between. The CDR3 nucleotides are TGTGCCAGCAGCTCGAGGAGGCCCCAAGAGACCCAGTACTTC. Protein product: CASSSRRPQETQYF.

The table lists this clone with a count of one. V usage is TRBV3-1 (or the pseudogene TRBV3-2) and J usage is TRBJ2-7; the D gene is possibly TRBD2 (5 bases). The CDR3 sequence is 14 residues long. Germline CDR1 is LGHDT and CDR2 is YNNKEL (reference sequence). V was cut by 0 bases and J by 10 bases, with 16 bases left in between. The DNA for the CDR3 is TGTGCCAGCAGCCAAGATCGGCCGGGATCGGGCCAGTACTTC. This gives the protein CASSQDRPGSGQYF.

This chain links TRBV2 with TRBJ2-7; 14 nucleotides line up with TRBD2. The CDR3 covers 16 residues. The germline V gene has CDR1 SNHLY and CDR2 FYNNEI. The V gene end was trimmed by 5 bases and the J gene end by 4 bases; junction bases not matched to a gene: 7. This CDR3 is CASSPYGLAGGYEQYF. CDR3 sequence (DNA): TGTGCCAGCAGTCCCTATGGACTAGCGGGAGGTTACGAGCAGTACTTC.